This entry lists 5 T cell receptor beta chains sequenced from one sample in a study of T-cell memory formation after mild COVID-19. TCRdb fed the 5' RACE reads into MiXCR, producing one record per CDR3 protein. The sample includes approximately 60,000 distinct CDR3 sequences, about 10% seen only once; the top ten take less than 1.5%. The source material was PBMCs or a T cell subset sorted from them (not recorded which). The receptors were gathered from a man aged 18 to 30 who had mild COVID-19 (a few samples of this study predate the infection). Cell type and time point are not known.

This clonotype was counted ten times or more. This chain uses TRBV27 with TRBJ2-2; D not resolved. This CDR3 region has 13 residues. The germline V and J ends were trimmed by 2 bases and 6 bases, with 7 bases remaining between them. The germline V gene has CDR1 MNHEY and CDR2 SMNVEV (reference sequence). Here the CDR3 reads CASSLRPAGELFF. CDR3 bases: TGTGCCAGCAGTTTACGGCCGGCCGGGGAGCTGTTTTTT.

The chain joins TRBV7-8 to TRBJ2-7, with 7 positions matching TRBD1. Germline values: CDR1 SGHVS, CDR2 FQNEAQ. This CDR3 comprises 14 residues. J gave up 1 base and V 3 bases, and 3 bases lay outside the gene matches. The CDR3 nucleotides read TGTGCCAGCAGCTTCGACAGGGTATCCTACGAGCAGTACTTC. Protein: CASSFDRVSYEQYF.

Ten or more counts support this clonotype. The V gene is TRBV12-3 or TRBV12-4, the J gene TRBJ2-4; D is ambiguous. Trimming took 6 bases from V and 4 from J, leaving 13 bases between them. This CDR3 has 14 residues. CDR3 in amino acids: CASRPRAAKNIQYF. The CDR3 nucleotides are TGTGCCAGCAGACCCCGGGCGGCTAAAAACATTCAGTACTTC.

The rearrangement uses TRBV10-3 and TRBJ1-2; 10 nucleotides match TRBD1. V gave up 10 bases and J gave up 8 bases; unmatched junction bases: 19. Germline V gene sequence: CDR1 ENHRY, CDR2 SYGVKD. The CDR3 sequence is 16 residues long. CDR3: CATSSGTGASSLGYTF. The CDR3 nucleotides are TGTGCCACCTCCTCCGGGACAGGGGCTTCGTCTCTCGGCTACACCTTC.

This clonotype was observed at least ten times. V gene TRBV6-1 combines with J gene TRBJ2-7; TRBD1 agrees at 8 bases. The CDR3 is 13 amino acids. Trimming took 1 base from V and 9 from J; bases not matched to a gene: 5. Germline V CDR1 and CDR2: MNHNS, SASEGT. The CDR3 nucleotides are TGTGCCAGCAGTGAAGAGGACAGGGTTGCGCAGTACTTC. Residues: CASSEEDRVAQYF.